The rows below give T cell receptor beta chains drawn from one sample of a study of blood T cells in healthy people across ages. Each CDR3 protein gets one entry after TCRdb re-called the 5' RACE reads with MiXCR. This sample yields about 1.4 million distinct CDR3 sequences, of which 59% are seen a single time; under 8.5% belongs to the top ten. The sequencing sample was made of blood. The receptors stem from a man aged 18-30 years in good health. Each CDR3 is given with its conserved first and last residue. The order of the fields is J gene, clone size, V gene, D gene, CDR3 DNA, CDR3 protein. D genes are given only for firm matches. Clone sizes are given selectively: once, few, many, or a class where the clone is expanded.

TRBJ2-4	.	TRBV27	TRBD2	TGTGCCAGCGGAGCGGGACTGACCAAAAACATTCAGTACTTC	CASGAGLTKNIQYF
TRBJ2-3	.	TRBV5-1	TRBD2	TGCGCCAGCAGCCTATCAGCGGGGGGCACAGATACGCAGTATTTT	CASSLSAGGTDTQYF
TRBJ2-5	many	TRBV12-3/TRBV12-4	.	TGTGCCAGCAGTTTCACGGGAGCGGTGGGTAATGAGCAGTACTTC	CASSFTGAVGNEQYF
TRBJ1-4	once	TRBV15	.	TGTGCCACCAGAACTAATGAAAAACTGTTTTTT	CATRTNEKLFF
TRBJ1-2	.	TRBV7-9	.	TGTGCCAGCAGCTTGGTATCTGTCGCTAACTGTGGCTACACCTTC	CASSLVSVANCGYTF
TRBJ2-1	.	TRBV12-3/TRBV12-4	TRBD1	TGTGCCAGCAGCGCCTCTATAACAGGGGCGCTAGGACTCAATGAGCAGTTCTTC	CASSASITGALGLNEQFF
TRBJ2-7	few	TRBV2	.	TGTGCCAGCGGTAGGGATCATTCCTACGAGCAGTACTTC	CASGRDHSYEQYF
TRBJ2-3	few	TRBV29-1	TRBD1	TGCAGCGTTGAGGCCCGCGACAGGGGAAAGACAGATACGCAGTATTTT	CSVEARDRGKTDTQYF
TRBJ2-7	.	TRBV7-2	.	TGTGCCAGCAGCTTGACAGGTCCCTCCCTCTACGAGCAGTACTTC	CASSLTGPSLYEQYF
TRBJ2-7	.	TRBV7-9	.	TGTGCCAGCAGCTTAGAGCCGGGCCGCTCCTACGAGCAGTACTTC	CASSLEPGRSYEQYF
TRBJ1-2	.	TRBV7-9	.	TGTGCCAGCAGCGTACCCAAGTGGGACTATGGCTACACCTTC	CASSVPKWDYGYTF
TRBJ2-2	.	TRBV12-3/TRBV12-4	.	TGTGCCAGCAGGTGGACAGAGAACACCGGGGAGCTGTTTTTT	CASRWTENTGELFF
TRBJ2-7	.	TRBV30	.	TGTGCCTGGAGTGTACTAGCAAACAGGAAAACCTACGAGCAGTACTTC	CAWSVLANRKTYEQYF
TRBJ1-3	once	TRBV29-1	.	TGCAGCGTGGTTGAGGCATCTGGAAACACCATATATTTT	CSVVEASGNTIYF
TRBJ2-5	.	TRBV5-1	.	TGCGCCAGCAGCTCCCATAGCGGCTTTCGGGAGACCCAGTACTTC	CASSSHSGFRETQYF
TRBJ2-1	.	TRBV27	.	TGTGCCAGCAGTCGCATGCCTGGACGAGTACATGAGCAGTTCTTC	CASSRMPGRVHEQFF
TRBJ2-3	few	TRBV7-8	.	TGTGCCAGCAGACCGGCCAGGGCAGGGTCGATTTTAGATACGCAGTATTTT	CASRPARAGSILDTQYF